The clone carrying this T cell receptor (beta chain) was found a few times. The data were taken from a study of T-cell reconstitution after alpha-beta-depleted transplantation in children. Preparation of the TCRbeta library used unique molecular identifiers. TCRdb reprocessed the PCR reads with MiXCR, giving one entry per CDR3 protein. This table holds some 240,000 distinct CDR3 sequences, 12% found once. This CDR3 contains 13 residues. Germline CDR1 is GTSNPN and CDR2 is SVGIG (reference sequence). V lost 3 bases to trimming and J lost 6 bases, with 12 bases between them. The source is a human donor who donated a stem cell graft to a child with acute lymphoblastic leukemia. This material consisted of PBMCs from the stem cell graft donor, taken from the stem cell graft. The chain employs TRBV30 and TRBJ1-5; D uncertain. The CDR3 spells CAWSGLVGQPQHF. The CDR3 region has the DNA TGTGCCTGGAGCGGCCTCGTGGGTCAGCCCCAGCATTTT.